This T cell receptor beta chain was captured in a study of vaccination and CD4 T cells after COVID-19. Study-wide background: Cultures that served as controls received a CEFX pool, an HIV-1 Nef pool, or no peptide.

Per the germline V gene, CDR1 is DFQATT and CDR2 is SNEGSKA (reference sequence). V shed 6 bases and J shed 2 bases, with 13 bases lying between them. The CDR3 loop spans 13 amino acids. With the Oncomine TCR Beta short-read assay, DNA from cultured CD4+ T cells was sequenced. Someone extracted genomic DNA from cultured CD4+ T cells. TCRdb reanalysed the PCR reads using MiXCR and keeps one entry per CDR3 protein. The table records a few thousand distinct CDR3 sequences, approximately 31% of them present only once. Treatment defined: approximately 9-day PBMC culture with coronavirus spike peptide pools or control peptides (ViraFEST assay). By share, this clonotype counts as medium-sized (0.01 to 0.1%). Its specificity is not known.

The receptor's source is a human donor who had recovered from COVID-19. The rearrangement uses TRBV20-1 and TRBJ1-2; D might be TRBD1 (6 bases). The sequenced sample was CD4+ T cells from blood, cultured in vitro. CDR3 residues: CSADGQGNYGYTF. CDR3 DNA sequence: TGCAGTGCCGACGGGCAGGGGAACTATGGCTACACCTTC.